The sequence of this T cell receptor (beta chain) was determined in a study of blood T cell repertoires in COVID-19. The data were produced by immunoSEQ multiplex PCR, yet TCRdb's version contains in-frame clones alone and is incomplete. The sample holds about 120,000 clones; around 90% are singletons and the top ten take roughly 8.2%. This receptor was obtained from a human donor in a cohort sampled during active COVID-19. Input material: peripheral blood.

CDR3 protein: CASRFDRDTEAFF. CDR3 nucleotides: TGTGCCAGCAGATTCGACAGGGACACTGAAGCTTTCTTT. The V call is TRBV6-5, the J call TRBJ1-1; 7 bases map to TRBD1. The CDR3 is 13 residues long. Trimming removed 6 bases from V and 3 bases from J; junction bases left unmatched: 4. Germline V lookup: CDR1 MNHEY, CDR2 SVGAGI.